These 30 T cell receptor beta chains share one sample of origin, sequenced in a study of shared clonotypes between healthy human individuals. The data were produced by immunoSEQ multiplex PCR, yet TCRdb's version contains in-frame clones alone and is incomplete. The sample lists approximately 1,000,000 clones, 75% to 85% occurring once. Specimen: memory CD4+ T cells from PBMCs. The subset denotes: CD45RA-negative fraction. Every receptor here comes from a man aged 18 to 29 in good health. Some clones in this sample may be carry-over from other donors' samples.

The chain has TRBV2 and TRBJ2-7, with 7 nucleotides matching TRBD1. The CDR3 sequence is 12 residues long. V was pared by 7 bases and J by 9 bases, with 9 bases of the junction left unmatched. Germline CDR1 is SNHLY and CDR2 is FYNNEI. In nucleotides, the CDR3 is TGTGCCAGCACGGGCAGGGCAGGGGGGCAGTACTTC. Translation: CASTGRAGGQYF.

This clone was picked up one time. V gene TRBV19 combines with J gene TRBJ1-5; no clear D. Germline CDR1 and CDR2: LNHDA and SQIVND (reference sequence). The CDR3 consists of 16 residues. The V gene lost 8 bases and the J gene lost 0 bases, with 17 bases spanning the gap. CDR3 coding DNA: TGTGCCAGTGCGGTCCAGAGCGATTATAGCAATCAGCCCCAGCATTTT. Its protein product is CASAVQSDYSNQPQHF.

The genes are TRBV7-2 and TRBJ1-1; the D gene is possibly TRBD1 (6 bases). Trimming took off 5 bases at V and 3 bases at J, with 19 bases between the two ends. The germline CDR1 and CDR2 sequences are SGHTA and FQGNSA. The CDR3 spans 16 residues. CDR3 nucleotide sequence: TGTGCCAGCAGCCTTAATACAGGGAGGGGGTACACTGAAGCTTTCTTT. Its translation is CASSLNTGRGYTEAFF.

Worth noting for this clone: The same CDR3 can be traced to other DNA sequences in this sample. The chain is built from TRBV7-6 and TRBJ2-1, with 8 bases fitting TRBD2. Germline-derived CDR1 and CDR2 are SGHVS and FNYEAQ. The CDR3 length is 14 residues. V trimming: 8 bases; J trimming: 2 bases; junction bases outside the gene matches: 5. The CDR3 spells CASSTSGTYNEQFF. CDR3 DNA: TGTGCCAGCTCCACTAGCGGAACCTACAATGAGCAGTTCTTC.

The CDR3 loop reads CASSGSPEAFF. CDR3 in DNA: TGTGCCAGCAGTGGAAGCCCTGAAGCTTTCTTT. The gene calls are TRBV2 and TRBJ1-1; unclear D gene. Germline V gene sequence: CDR1 SNHLY, CDR2 FYNNEI. The V and J ends lost 4 bases and 6 bases respectively, with 6 bases between them. The CDR3 consists of 11 residues.

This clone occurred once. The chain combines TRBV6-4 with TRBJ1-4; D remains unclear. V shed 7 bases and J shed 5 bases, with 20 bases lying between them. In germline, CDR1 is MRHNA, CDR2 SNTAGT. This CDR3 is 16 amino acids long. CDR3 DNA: TGTGCCAGCATTCCCCCGTCCCGGGGAGGAAATGAAAAACTGTTTTTT. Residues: CASIPPSRGGNEKLFF.

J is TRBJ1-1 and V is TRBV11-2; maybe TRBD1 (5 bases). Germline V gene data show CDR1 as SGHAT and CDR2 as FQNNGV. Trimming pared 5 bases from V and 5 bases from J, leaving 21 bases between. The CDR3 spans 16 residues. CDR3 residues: CASSPGIVVPGTEAFF. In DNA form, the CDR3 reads TGTGCCAGCAGCCCAGGGATTGTCGTTCCAGGTACTGAAGCTTTCTTT.

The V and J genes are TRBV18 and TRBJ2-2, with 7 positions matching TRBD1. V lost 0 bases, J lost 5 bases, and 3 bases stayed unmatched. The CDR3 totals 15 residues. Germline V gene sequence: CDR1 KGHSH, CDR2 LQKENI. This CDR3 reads CASSPPNRGTGELFF. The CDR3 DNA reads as TGTGCCAGCTCACCACCCAACAGGGGAACCGGGGAGCTGTTTTTT.

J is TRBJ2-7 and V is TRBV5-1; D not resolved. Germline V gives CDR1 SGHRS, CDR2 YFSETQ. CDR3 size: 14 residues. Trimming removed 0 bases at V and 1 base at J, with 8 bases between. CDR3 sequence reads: CASSLDTFSYEQYF. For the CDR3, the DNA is TGCGCCAGCAGCTTGGACACGTTTTCCTACGAGCAGTACTTC. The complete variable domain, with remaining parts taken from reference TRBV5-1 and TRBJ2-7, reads KAGVTQTPRYLIKTRGQQVTLSCSPISGHRSVSWYQQTPGQGLQFLFEYFSETQRNKGNFPGRFSGRQFSNSRSEMNVSTLELGDSALYLCASSLDTFSYEQYFGPGTRLTVT.

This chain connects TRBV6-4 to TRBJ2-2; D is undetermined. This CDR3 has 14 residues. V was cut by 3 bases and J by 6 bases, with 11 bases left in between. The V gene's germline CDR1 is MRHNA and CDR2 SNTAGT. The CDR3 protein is CASSEMSESGELFF. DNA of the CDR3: TGTGCCAGCAGTGAGATGTCGGAGTCCGGGGAGCTGTTTTTT.

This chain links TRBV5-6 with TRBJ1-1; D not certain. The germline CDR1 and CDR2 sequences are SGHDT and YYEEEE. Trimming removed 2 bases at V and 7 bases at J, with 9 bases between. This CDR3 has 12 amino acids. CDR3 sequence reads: CASSFLTVEAFF. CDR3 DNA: TGTGCCAGCAGCTTTCTCACAGTTGAAGCTTTCTTT.

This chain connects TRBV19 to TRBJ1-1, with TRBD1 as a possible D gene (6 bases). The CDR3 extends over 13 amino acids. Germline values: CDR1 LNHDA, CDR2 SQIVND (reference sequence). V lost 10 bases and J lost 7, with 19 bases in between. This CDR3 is CATRGAGRVEAFF. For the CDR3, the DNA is TGTGCCACTAGGGGGGCGGGACGGGTTGAAGCTTTCTTT.

CDR3 in amino acids: CAWSPRGELFF. The CDR3 DNA follows: TGTGCCTGGAGTCCGCGGGGGGAGCTGTTTTTT. This chain connects TRBV30 to TRBJ2-2; no definite D call. This CDR3 contains 11 residues. V gave up 2 bases and J gave up 8 bases, with 6 bases separating them. The germline CDR1 and CDR2 sequences are GTSNPN and SVGIG (reference sequence).

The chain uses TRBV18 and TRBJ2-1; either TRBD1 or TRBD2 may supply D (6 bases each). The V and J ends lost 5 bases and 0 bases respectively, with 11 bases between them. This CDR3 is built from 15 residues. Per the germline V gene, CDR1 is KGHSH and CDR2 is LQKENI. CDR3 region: CASSGRGLSYNEQFF. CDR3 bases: TGTGCCAGCTCAGGCAGGGGACTCTCCTACAATGAGCAGTTCTTC.

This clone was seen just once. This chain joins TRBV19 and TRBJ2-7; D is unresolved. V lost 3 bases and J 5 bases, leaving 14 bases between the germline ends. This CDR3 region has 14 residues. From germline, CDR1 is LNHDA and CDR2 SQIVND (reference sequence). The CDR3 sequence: CASSMVRATDEQYF. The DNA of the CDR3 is TGTGCCAGTAGTATGGTTCGGGCCACAGACGAGCAGTACTTC.

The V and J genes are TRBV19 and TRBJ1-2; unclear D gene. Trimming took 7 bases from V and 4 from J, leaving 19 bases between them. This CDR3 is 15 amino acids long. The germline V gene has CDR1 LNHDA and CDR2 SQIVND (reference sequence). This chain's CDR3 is CASNHPLAGVYGYTF. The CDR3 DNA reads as TGTGCCAGTAACCACCCTCTCGCCGGGGTCTATGGCTACACCTTC.

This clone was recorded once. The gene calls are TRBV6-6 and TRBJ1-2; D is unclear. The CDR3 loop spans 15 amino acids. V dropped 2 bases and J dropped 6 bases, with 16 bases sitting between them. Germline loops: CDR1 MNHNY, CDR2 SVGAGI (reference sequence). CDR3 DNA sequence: TGTGCCAGCAGTTACCGGTTGAAGGGAGTTGATGGCTACACCTTC. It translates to CASSYRLKGVDGYTF.

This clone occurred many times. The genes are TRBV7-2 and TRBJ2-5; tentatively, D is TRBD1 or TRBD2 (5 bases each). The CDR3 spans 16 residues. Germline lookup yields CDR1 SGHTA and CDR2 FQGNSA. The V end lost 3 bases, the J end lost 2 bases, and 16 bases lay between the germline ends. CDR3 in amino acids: CASSLGVLRAQETQYF. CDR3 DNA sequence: TGTGCCAGCAGCTTGGGGGTCCTAAGGGCTCAAGAGACCCAGTACTTC.

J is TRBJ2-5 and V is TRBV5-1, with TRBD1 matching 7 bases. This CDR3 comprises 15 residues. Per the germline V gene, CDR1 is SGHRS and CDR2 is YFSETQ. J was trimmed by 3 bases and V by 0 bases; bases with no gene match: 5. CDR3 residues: CASSLAGTAEETQYF. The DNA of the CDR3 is TGCGCCAGCAGCTTGGCAGGGACAGCAGAAGAGACCCAGTACTTC. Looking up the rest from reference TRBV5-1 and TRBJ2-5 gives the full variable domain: KAGVTQTPRYLIKTRGQQVTLSCSPISGHRSVSWYQQTPGQGLQFLFEYFSETQRNKGNFPGRFSGRQFSNSRSEMNVSTLELGDSALYLCASSLAGTAEETQYFGPGTRLLVL.

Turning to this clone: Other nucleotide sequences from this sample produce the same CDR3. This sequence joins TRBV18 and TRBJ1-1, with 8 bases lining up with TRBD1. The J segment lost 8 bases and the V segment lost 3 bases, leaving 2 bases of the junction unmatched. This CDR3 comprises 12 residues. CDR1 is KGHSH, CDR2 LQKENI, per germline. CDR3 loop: CASSPRTGEAFF. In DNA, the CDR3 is TGTGCCAGCTCACCGCGGACAGGGGAAGCTTTCTTT.

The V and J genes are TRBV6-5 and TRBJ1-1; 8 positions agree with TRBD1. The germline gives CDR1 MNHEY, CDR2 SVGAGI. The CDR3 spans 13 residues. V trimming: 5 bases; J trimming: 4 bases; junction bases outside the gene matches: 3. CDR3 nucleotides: TGTGCCAGCAGTGTGGACAGGGTCACTGAAGCTTTCTTT. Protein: CASSVDRVTEAFF.

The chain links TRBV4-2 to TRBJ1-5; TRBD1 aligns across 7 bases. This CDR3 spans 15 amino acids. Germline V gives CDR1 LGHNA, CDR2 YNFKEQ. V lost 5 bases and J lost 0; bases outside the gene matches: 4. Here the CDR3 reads CASSRTGDSNQPQHF. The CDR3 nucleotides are TGTGCCAGCAGCAGAACAGGGGATAGCAATCAGCCCCAGCATTTT.

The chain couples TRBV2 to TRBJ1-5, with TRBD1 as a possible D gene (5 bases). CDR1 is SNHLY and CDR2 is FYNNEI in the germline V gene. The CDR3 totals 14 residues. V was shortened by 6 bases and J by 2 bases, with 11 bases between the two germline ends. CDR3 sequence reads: CASRERGGNQPQHF. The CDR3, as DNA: TGTGCCAGCAGGGAAAGAGGGGGCAATCAGCCCCAGCATTTT.

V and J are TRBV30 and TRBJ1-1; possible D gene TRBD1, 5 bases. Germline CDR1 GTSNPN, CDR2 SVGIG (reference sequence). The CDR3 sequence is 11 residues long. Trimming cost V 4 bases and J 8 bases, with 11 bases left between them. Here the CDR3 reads CAWTRDGEAFF. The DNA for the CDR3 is TGTGCCTGGACCCGGGACGGAGAAGCTTTCTTT.

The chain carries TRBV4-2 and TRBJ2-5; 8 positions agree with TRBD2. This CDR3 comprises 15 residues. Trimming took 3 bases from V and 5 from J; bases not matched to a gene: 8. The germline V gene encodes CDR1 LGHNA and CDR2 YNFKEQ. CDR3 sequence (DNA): TGTGCCAGCAGCCAGGACGGGAGGGCAGCGGAGACCCAGTACTTC. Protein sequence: CASSQDGRAAETQYF.

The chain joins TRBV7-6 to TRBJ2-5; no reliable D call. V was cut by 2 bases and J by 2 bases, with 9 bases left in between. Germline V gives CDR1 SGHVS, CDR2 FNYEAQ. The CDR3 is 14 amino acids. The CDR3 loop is CASSLPSSQETQYF. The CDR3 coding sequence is TGTGCCAGCAGCTTACCCAGTTCTCAAGAGACCCAGTACTTC.

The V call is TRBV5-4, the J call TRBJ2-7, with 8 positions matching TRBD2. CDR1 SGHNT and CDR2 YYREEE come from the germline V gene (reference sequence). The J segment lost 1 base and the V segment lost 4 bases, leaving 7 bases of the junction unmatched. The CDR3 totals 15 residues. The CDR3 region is CASSLVGGRSYEQYF. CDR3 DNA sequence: TGTGCCAGCAGCCTCGTAGGCGGGAGGTCCTACGAGCAGTACTTC.

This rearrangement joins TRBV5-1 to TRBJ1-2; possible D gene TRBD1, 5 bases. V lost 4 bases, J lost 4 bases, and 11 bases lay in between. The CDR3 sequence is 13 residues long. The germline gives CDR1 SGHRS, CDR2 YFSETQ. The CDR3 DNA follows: TGCGCCAGCAGCAGTGGGACGGTCTATGGCTACACCTTC. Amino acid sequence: CASSSGTVYGYTF.

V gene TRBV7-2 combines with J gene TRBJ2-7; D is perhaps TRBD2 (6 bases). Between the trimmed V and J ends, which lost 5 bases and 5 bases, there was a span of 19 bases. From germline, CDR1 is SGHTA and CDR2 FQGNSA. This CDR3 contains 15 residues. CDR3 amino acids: CASSAISHGGDEQYF. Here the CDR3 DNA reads TGTGCCAGCAGCGCAATCAGCCATGGCGGGGACGAGCAGTACTTC.

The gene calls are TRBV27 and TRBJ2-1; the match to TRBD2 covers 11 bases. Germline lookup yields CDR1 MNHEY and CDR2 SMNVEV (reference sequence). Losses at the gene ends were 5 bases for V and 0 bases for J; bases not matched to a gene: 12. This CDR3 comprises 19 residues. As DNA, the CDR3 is TGTGCCAGCAGTAAAAGGACTAGCGGGCGTGTTAGCTCCTACAATGAGCAGTTCTTC. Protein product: CASSKRTSGRVSSYNEQFF.